The subject of this entry is one T cell receptor beta chain. Its antigen has not been determined. No clone much larger than this one lies a single base away; base qualities are absent. The data stem from a study of blood T cell repertoires in COVID-19 (dated by TCRdb to 2018 to 2021). Context from the whole study: Samples from collaborators originated in the United States, Italy and Spain and spanned both the acute and convalescent phases of COVID-19. The prospective study material was composed of cDNA or gDNA derived from T cells, B-cell-depleted T cells, or PBMCs. Deeply sampled blood TCRbeta repertoires from subjects exposed to, actively infected with, or recovered from COVID-19 were included in the dataset. The repertoires were released in a freely available public database meant as a resource for research on the immune response to SARS-CoV-2. The samples were drawn from two sources: the first 160 participants of the ongoing ImmuneRACE study, and about 1,300 subjects contributed by 6 global collaborators. Nearly every sample came with metadata listing a de-identified subject ID, COVID-19 status, age in years and sex. Where available, HLA class I and class II types were obtained from metadata supplied by the sample provider rather than from assay-based typing. The study at large found these results: Clinical and demographic metadata were provided uncurated, with the amount varying by source and participant.

Enrolling through a virtual design, the prospective study's participants ranged in age from roughly 18 to 90 years and lived across roughly 23 United States geographic areas. To assign participants to cohorts, the prospective study relied on clinical history that participants themselves reported in a screening survey and a study questionnaire. Each participant in the prospective study had whole blood, serum and a nasopharyngeal or oropharyngeal swab collected by mobile phlebotomists. Prospective study participants could optionally give additional blood draws and questionnaires over a roughly two-month period. Before DNA extraction, blood samples from the prospective study were shipped at room temperature or frozen. TCRbeta CDR3 regions were amplified from genomic DNA by means of the immunoSEQ Assay, a bias-controlled multiplex PCR. In the source study's methods: The number of nucleated cells in each sample was estimated by amplification of reference gene primers within the assay. To quantify the absolute abundance of each unique TCRbeta CDR3 rearrangement, sequence reads were collapsed and filtered. Productive Simpson clonality was computed per sample as the square root of Simpson's diversity index over productive rearrangements. This is the immuneACCESS table as TCRdb keeps it, with only in-frame sequences that have V and J called. A part of the clones is gone; compared with another copy, unresolved V genes explain less than half, and the rest is unexplained. V and J calls plus clone size are reproduced from that table; the DNA served to infer D and trimming. Here the sample has some 140,000 clones; about four fifths occur a single time. The ten largest make up under 7% of the sample.

The CDR3 starts with the cysteine, ends with the phenylalanine, and has 13 residues. Just the 39-base CDR3 DNA is kept, in frame starting at base 1. V loses 0 bases of germline sequence and J loses 6 bases, and the interval between the two ends is 9 bases. The sequenced material came from PBMCs or T cells enriched from blood (not recorded which). The rearrangement combines TRBV12-3 or TRBV12-4 with TRBJ2-7; the D gene is perhaps TRBD1, from 5 matching bases. This clonotype was obtained from a man aged 35 to 55 with acute COVID-19. The DNA reads TGTGCCAGCAGTTTAGCGACAGTCTCCGAGCAGTACTTC. Its coded protein is CASSLATVSEQYF.